Following are 26 T cell receptor beta chains from one sample sequenced in a study of OX40 agonist ivuxolimab in advanced cancers. Clones were sequenced by immunoSEQ multiplex PCR, and TCRdb holds only the in-frame ones, with some missing. The data show fewer than 110,000 clones, with around 93% seen just once and approximately 1.2% held by the top ten. The sample here was CD4+ or CD8+ T cells sorted from blood, taken in a trial of the OX40 agonist ivuxolimab. The receptors were sampled from an adult with an advanced solid tumor such as melanoma, head and neck, liver or kidney cancer.

V usage is TRBV9 and J usage is TRBJ2-5; D remains unclear. This CDR3 is built from 12 residues. Germline V gene data show CDR1 as SGDLS and CDR2 as YYNGEE. V was clipped by 7 bases and J by 3 bases, with 10 bases between them. The CDR3 is CASSYSEETQYF. CDR3 nucleotide sequence: TGTGCCAGCTCTTACAGTGAAGAGACCCAGTACTTC. The full variable domain, rest sourced from reference TRBV9 and TRBJ2-5, is DSGVTQTPKHLITATGQRVTLRCSPRSGDLSVYWYQQSLDQGLQFLIQYYNGEERAKGNILERFSAQQFPDLHSELNLSSLELGDSALYFCASSYSEETQYFGPGTRLLVL.

The chain links TRBV28 to TRBJ2-1; TRBD1 matches at 7 bases. The V segment lost 2 bases and the J segment 5 bases; nucleotides outside the gene matches: 9. The length of the CDR3 is 16 residues. Germline assignment: CDR1 MDHEN and CDR2 SYDVKM. CDR3 DNA sequence: TGTGCCAGCAGTTTACACAGGGGAACCTATAACAATGAGCAGTTCTTC. It encodes CASSLHRGTYNNEQFF. The entire variable domain, with the rest obtained from reference TRBV28 and TRBJ2-1, is as follows: DVKVTQSSRYLVKRTGEKVFLECVQDMDHENMFWYRQDPGLGLRLIYFSYDVKMKEKGDIPEGYSVSREKKERFSLILESASTNQTSMYLCASSLHRGTYNNEQFFGPGTRLTVL.

The CDR3 reads CASSIGTGMNTEAFF. Written as DNA, the CDR3 is TGTGCCAGCAGCATCGGGACAGGCATGAACACTGAAGCTTTCTTT. The chain combines TRBV7-8 with TRBJ1-1, with 8 bases matching TRBD1. Per germline, CDR1 SGHVS and CDR2 FQNEAQ. This CDR3 region has 15 residues. The junction had 5 bases not matched to a gene; V was cut back by 5 bases and J by 0 bases.

This clone has only a few counts. This sequence joins TRBV7-9 and TRBJ2-7; D gene ambiguous. Germline CDR1 reads SEHNR; CDR2 reads FQNEAQ (reference sequence). The CDR3 is 12 residues long. Trimming removed 7 bases at V and 3 bases at J, with 10 bases between. The DNA of the CDR3 is TGTGCCAGCACCGCGGAATTCTACGAGCAGTACTTC. This codes for CASTAEFYEQYF.

The chain joins TRBV18 to TRBJ2-1; D possibly uses TRBD1 or TRBD2 (6 bases each). CDR1 is KGHSH, CDR2 LQKENI, per germline. This CDR3 is 12 amino acids long. Trimming removed 6 bases from V and 6 bases from J, with 9 bases in between. CDR3 amino acids: CASSPGANEQFF. The DNA for the CDR3 is TGTGCCAGCTCCCCGGGGGCCAATGAGCAGTTCTTC. The entire variable domain, with the rest obtained from reference TRBV18 and TRBJ2-1, is as follows: NAGVMQNPRHLVRRRGQEARLRCSPMKGHSHVYWYRQLPEEGLKFMVYLQKENIIDESGMPKERFSAEFPKEGPSILRIQQVVRGDSAAYFCASSPGANEQFFGPGTRLTVL.

The chain links TRBV7-3 to TRBJ2-2, with a weak D call TRBD1 (6 bases). The germline CDR1 and CDR2 sequences are SGHTA and FQGTGA. Between the trimmed V and J ends, which lost 6 bases and 8 bases, there was a span of 19 bases. This CDR3 spans 15 amino acids. CDR3 sequence: CASSDAGALSGELFF. CDR3 DNA sequence: TGTGCCAGCAGTGATGCAGGGGCGTTATCGGGGGAGCTGTTTTTT.

The chain has TRBV20-1 and TRBJ1-2; no clear D. This CDR3 region has 10 residues. V shed 5 bases and J shed 8 bases, with 9 bases lying between them. Germline CDR1 and CDR2: DFQATT and SNEGSKA (reference sequence). The DNA for the CDR3 is TGCAGTGCTCAGGACGCGGGCTACACCTTC. It specifies CSAQDAGYTF.

The CDR3 DNA reads as TGTGCCAGCAGCTTCTCGGGAGGGCCCACTGAGCAGTTCTTC. Translating gives CASSFSGGPTEQFF. The gene calls are TRBV7-2 and TRBJ2-1; 8 bases fit TRBD2. V lost 3 bases and J lost 9; bases outside the gene matches: 7. The length of the CDR3 is 14 residues. Germline V gene lookup returns CDR1 SGHTA and CDR2 FQGNSA.

This clone occurred once. The rearrangement links TRBV14 to TRBJ1-1; unclear D gene. This CDR3 is built from 15 residues. Germline CDR1 reads SGHDN; CDR2 reads FVKESK. V was pared by 0 bases and J by 3 bases, with 11 bases between. CDR3 DNA sequence: TGTGCCAGCAGCCAAGACCGGGTGAGGGACACTGAAGCTTTCTTT. Amino acid sequence: CASSQDRVRDTEAFF.

A few counts support this clone. Other nucleotide sequences from this sample produce the same CDR3. This chain uses TRBV7-9 with TRBJ1-1; D remains unclear. The CDR3 extends over 11 amino acids. The germline V gene has CDR1 SEHNR and CDR2 FQNEAQ (reference sequence). The ends were cut back, 1 base at V and 8 bases at J, with 5 bases in the middle. The CDR3 nucleotides read TGTGCCAGCAGCTTAGAAGGGGAAGCTTTCTTT. Protein product: CASSLEGEAFF. The variable domain in full, completed from reference TRBV7-9 and TRBJ1-1, reads DTGVSQNPRHKITKRGQNVTFRCDPISEHNRLYWYRQTLGQGPEFLTYFQNEAQLEKSRLLSDRFSAERPKGSFSTLEIQRTEQGDSAMYLCASSLEGEAFFGQGTRLTVV.

The chain carries TRBV28 and TRBJ2-4, with 8 bases lining up with TRBD2. Germline V CDR1 and CDR2: MDHEN, SYDVKM. V gave up 2 bases and J gave up 9 bases; unmatched junction bases: 9. The CDR3 sequence is 15 residues long. CDR3 protein: CASSLRREVFGIQYF. The DNA for the CDR3 is TGTGCCAGCAGTTTACGGCGGGAGGTGTTTGGCATTCAGTACTTC.

This clone came up once. The gene calls are TRBV7-2 and TRBJ2-7, with 11 bases that match TRBD2. V gave up 5 bases and J gave up 0 bases; unmatched junction bases: 9. Germline-derived CDR1 and CDR2 are SGHTA and FQGNSA. The length of the CDR3 is 17 residues. CDR3 in DNA: TGTGCCAGCAGCCCGGGACTAGCGGTGCCGAGCTCCTACGAGCAGTACTTC. It codes for CASSPGLAVPSSYEQYF.

The chain carries TRBV5-8 and TRBJ2-2; D gene uncertain. The V and J ends lost 2 bases and 0 bases respectively, with 14 bases between them. The germline V gene encodes CDR1 SGHTS and CDR2 YDEGEE. This CDR3 region has 17 residues. CDR3 sequence (DNA): TGTGCCAGCAGCTTCCAGCTCGGGCCCGCGAACACCGGGGAGCTGTTTTTT. Its translation is CASSFQLGPANTGELFF.

J is TRBJ1-5 and V is TRBV28, with D unresolved. CDR1 is MDHEN and CDR2 is SYDVKM in the germline V gene. Trimming removed 4 bases from V and 4 bases from J, with 14 bases in between. The CDR3 spans 15 residues. CDR3 nucleotides: TGTGCCAGCAGTTCGGGAGCCGGACGGAATCAGCCCCAGCATTTT. This encodes CASSSGAGRNQPQHF.

The CDR3 coding sequence is TGTGCCAGTAGTATTATAACTAGCGGGAGGACGGAGCAGTACTTC. Encoded protein: CASSIITSGRTEQYF. The chain joins TRBV19 to TRBJ2-7, with TRBD2 matching 12 bases. This CDR3 region has 15 residues. J was trimmed by 7 bases and V by 3 bases; bases with no gene match: 7. Germline loops: CDR1 LNHDA, CDR2 SQIVND (reference sequence).

This rearrangement joins TRBV5-1 to TRBJ2-7; 11 nucleotides align to TRBD1. The trim removed 4 bases at V and 5 bases at J, leaving 5 bases unmatched. CDR1 and CDR2 from the germline V gene are SGHRS and YFSETQ. CDR3 size: 14 residues. CDR3 protein: CASSAGTGGNEQYF. CDR3 bases: TGCGCCAGCAGCGCCGGGACAGGGGGGAACGAGCAGTACTTC.

The rearrangement links TRBV9 to TRBJ2-1, with 8 bases that match TRBD1. CDR3 length: 16 amino acids. In germline, CDR1 is SGDLS, CDR2 YYNGEE. J gave up 5 bases and V 4 bases, and 11 bases lay outside the gene matches. CDR3 sequence: CASSRKDRGPNNEQFF. CDR3 coding DNA: TGTGCCAGCAGCAGGAAAGACAGGGGACCTAACAATGAGCAGTTCTTC.

This chain connects TRBV6-5 to TRBJ1-1; a weak D match, TRBD1 (5 bases). Trimming left V 7 bases short and J 2 bases short, with 14 bases between. Germline V CDR1 and CDR2: MNHEY, SVGAGI. The CDR3 contains 14 residues. The CDR3, as DNA: TGTGCCAGCACCAGACCGGGGGTTAACACTGAAGCTTTCTTT. The encoded protein is CASTRPGVNTEAFF.

The chain combines TRBV5-1 with TRBJ2-1; D remains ambiguous. CDR1 is SGHRS and CDR2 is YFSETQ in the germline V gene. The CDR3 totals 13 residues. The V and J ends lost 8 bases and 8 bases respectively, with 17 bases between them. Here the CDR3 reads CASSTAGFDEQFF. The CDR3, as DNA: TGCGCCAGTTCGACGGCCGGGTTTGATGAGCAGTTCTTC. Combining the CDR3 with reference TRBV5-1 and TRBJ2-1 gives the whole variable domain KAGVTQTPRYLIKTRGQQVTLSCSPISGHRSVSWYQQTPGQGLQFLFEYFSETQRNKGNFPGRFSGRQFSNSRSEMNVSTLELGDSALYLCASSTAGFDEQFFGPGTRLTVL.

The rearrangement uses TRBV4-2 and TRBJ2-2, with D maybe TRBD2 (5 bases). The germline gives CDR1 LGHNA, CDR2 YNFKEQ. Trimming removed 0 bases at V and 5 bases at J, with 10 bases between. The CDR3 contains 15 residues. In nucleotides, the CDR3 is TGTGCCAGCAGCCAAGAAGATACGGGAACCGGGGAGCTGTTTTTT. Protein: CASSQEDTGTGELFF.

The chain carries TRBV25-1 and TRBJ1-4, with 12 positions matching TRBD1. Germline V CDR1 and CDR2: MGHDK, SYGVNS. CDR3 size: 14 residues. V trimming: 8 bases; J trimming: 6 bases; junction bases outside the gene matches: 4. CDR3 nucleotides: TGTGCCAGCGGGACAGGGGGCAGGGATGAAAAACTGTTTTTT. Translation: CASGTGGRDEKLFF.

The chain has TRBV19 and TRBJ1-5; 9 bases are a match to TRBD1. V dropped 9 bases and J dropped 6; count of bases not matched to a gene: 6. CDR3 size: 13 residues. Germline V gene data show CDR1 as LNHDA and CDR2 as SQIVND (reference sequence). The CDR3 sequence: CASQQGASQPQHF. CDR3 coding DNA: TGTGCCAGCCAACAGGGGGCCAGTCAGCCCCAGCATTTT.

This clone was detected only once. The V gene is TRBV28, the J gene TRBJ1-2; D ambiguous. Germline V gene sequence: CDR1 MDHEN, CDR2 SYDVKM. Trimming stripped 5 bases from V and 0 bases from J, with 19 bases between. The CDR3 spans 17 residues. The CDR3 nucleotides are TGTGCCAGCAGTACCCTGCCGGGGAGGGCAGCTAACTATGGCTACACCTTC. The encoded protein is CASSTLPGRAANYGYTF.

This clone was observed a few times. The chain combines TRBV27 with TRBJ1-1; TRBD1 agrees at 8 bases. Germline V gene sequence: CDR1 MNHEY, CDR2 SMNVEV (reference sequence). The CDR3 extends over 13 amino acids. The trim removed 3 bases at V and 4 bases at J, leaving 1 base unmatched. CDR3 amino acids: CASSFDRGTEAFF. DNA of the CDR3: TGTGCCAGCAGTTTTGACAGGGGCACTGAAGCTTTCTTT.

This clone appeared a few times. The CDR3 region has the DNA TGCGCCAGCAGCCAATCTAACAGGGTCCAACAGCCCCAGCATTTT. It yields the protein CASSQSNRVQQPQHF. The chain uses TRBV4-3 and TRBJ1-5; D is possibly TRBD1 (6 bases). The CDR3 totals 15 residues. V was cut by 2 bases and J by 7 bases, with 15 bases left in between. Germline assignment: CDR1 LGHNA and CDR2 YSLEER.

The chain joins TRBV9 to TRBJ2-2; 10 nucleotides line up with TRBD2. CDR3 length equals 17 residues. CDR1 and CDR2 from the germline V gene are SGDLS and YYNGEE. J was trimmed by 1 base and V by 4 bases; bases with no gene match: 7. The CDR3 spells CASSFRAGGVNTGELFF. The CDR3, as DNA: TGTGCCAGCAGCTTCCGAGCGGGAGGGGTGAACACCGGGGAGCTGTTTTTT. Combining the CDR3 with reference TRBV9 and TRBJ2-2 gives the whole variable domain DSGVTQTPKHLITATGQRVTLRCSPRSGDLSVYWYQQSLDQGLQFLIQYYNGEERAKGNILERFSAQQFPDLHSELNLSSLELGDSALYFCASSFRAGGVNTGELFFGEGSRLTVL.